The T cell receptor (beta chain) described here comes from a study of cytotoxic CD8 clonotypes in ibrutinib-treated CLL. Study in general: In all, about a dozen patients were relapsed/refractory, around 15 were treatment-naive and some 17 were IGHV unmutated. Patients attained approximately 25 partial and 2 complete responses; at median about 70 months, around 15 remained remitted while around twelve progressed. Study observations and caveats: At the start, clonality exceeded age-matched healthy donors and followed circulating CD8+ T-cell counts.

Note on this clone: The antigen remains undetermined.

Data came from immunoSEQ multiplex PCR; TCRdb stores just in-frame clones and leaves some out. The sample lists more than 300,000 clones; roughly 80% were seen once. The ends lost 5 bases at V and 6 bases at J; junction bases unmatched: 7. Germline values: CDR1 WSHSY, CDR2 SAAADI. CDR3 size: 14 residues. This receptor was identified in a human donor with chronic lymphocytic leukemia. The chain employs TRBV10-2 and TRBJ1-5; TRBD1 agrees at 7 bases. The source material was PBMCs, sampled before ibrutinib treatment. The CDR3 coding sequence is TGCGCCAGCAGTCAACAGGGGATGGGTCAGCCCCAGCATTTT. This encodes CASSQQGMGQPQHF.